This T cell receptor beta chain derives from a study of blood T cell repertoires in COVID-19. Study as a whole: From T cells, B-cell-depleted T cells, or PBMCs came the material, which was cDNA or gDNA.

Measured with immunoSEQ multiplex PCR; TCRdb has only the in-frame clones, and not every one. The data contain some 250,000 clones, approximately 90% of them seen just once; the ten biggest clones take up roughly 10%. Germline CDR1 and CDR2: SGHDT and YYEEEE. V was pared by 0 bases and J by 7 bases, with 7 bases of the junction left unmatched. The CDR3 is 14 residues long. This study enrolled people aged 18 to 89 from around 26 US geographic areas. Participants reported their clinical history, and cohort assignment relied on those reports. Donors in Cohort 3 who had recovered were those with two negative PCRs, healthcare professional clearance, or resolution of their symptoms.

The chain is built from TRBV5-6 and TRBJ2-7; 7 bases match TRBD1. The specimen was PBMCs or T cells enriched from blood (not recorded which). The clonotype originates from a man between 35 and 55 years old who had recovered from COVID-19. The CDR3 protein is CASSLGQGLYEQYF. CDR3 DNA sequence: TGTGCCAGCAGCTTGGGACAGGGATTATATGAGCAGTACTTC.